A selection of T cell receptor beta chains follows, all from one sample in a study of PD-L1 blockade in urothelial cancer. The protocol was immunoSEQ multiplex PCR, while the TCRdb copy is restricted to in-frame clones and leaves out a portion. The table shows around 49,000 clones, with around 80% occurring only once. The sample in question was PBMCs, obtained around atezolizumab (anti-PD-L1) treatment. All receptors come from a man in his sixties with urothelial cancer. Each CDR3 is given with its conserved first and last residue. D genes are given only for firm matches. Expanded clones are given a class, and other clones once, few, many or no size at all.

clone_size	cdr3_length	v_call	j_call	d_call	cdr3_nt	cdr3_aa
.	15	TRBV5-1	TRBJ2-5	TRBD2	TGCGCCAGCAGCTTGTCAGTTGGGGGGGAAGAGACCCAGTACTTC	CASSLSVGGEETQYF
.	14	TRBV12-2	TRBJ2-7	.	TGTGCAAGTCGGAGGAGCTTTTACTCCTACGAGCAGTACTTC	CASRRSFYSYEQYF
few	15	TRBV7-2	TRBJ2-1	.	TGTGCCAGCAGCACGTTAGCGGTGTCCTACAATGAGCAGTTCTTC	CASSTLAVSYNEQFF
.	14	TRBV7-9	TRBJ2-1	.	TGTGCCAGCAGCTTAGAGGTCGGGTACAATGAGCAGTTCTTC	CASSLEVGYNEQFF
.	14	TRBV6-6	TRBJ2-3	.	TGTGCCAGCAGCCTCATAGGGGGCACAGATACGCAGTATTTT	CASSLIGGTDTQYF
.	14	TRBV5-4	TRBJ2-5	TRBD1	TGTGCCAGCAGCGCCTCAGGGGGACAAGAGACCCAGTACTTC	CASSASGGQETQYF
.	15	TRBV9	TRBJ2-1	TRBD2	TGTGCCAGCAGCATTAGCGGGAGGGCCCACAATGAGCAGTTCTTC	CASSISGRAHNEQFF
.	18	TRBV30	TRBJ1-3	.	TGTGCCTGGAGTCCCCGGGACCGCCCGGGGGGCTCTGGAAACACCATATATTTT	CAWSPRDRPGGSGNTIYF
.	14	TRBV9	TRBJ2-5	TRBD2	TGTGCCAGCAGCTCTAGCGGGGGGGCGGAGACCCAGTACTTC	CASSSSGGAETQYF
.	17	TRBV28	TRBJ1-1	TRBD1	TGTGCCAGCAGTTTGCCTCCCGGGACAGGTTTAAGGACTGAAGCTTTCTTT	CASSLPPGTGLRTEAFF
.	14	TRBV4-3	TRBJ2-2	.	TGCGCCAGCAGCCAAGTCCTAGGCACCGGGGAGCTGTTTTTT	CASSQVLGTGELFF
.	13	TRBV2	TRBJ1-5	.	TGTGCCACCAGCGGGAGGGACAATCAGCCCCAGCATTTT	CATSGRDNQPQHF
.	17	TRBV27	TRBJ2-1	TRBD2	TGTGCCAGCAGTCCGGGACTAGCGGGAGTGTCTTACAATGAGCAGTTCTTC	CASSPGLAGVSYNEQFF
once	16	TRBV4-2	TRBJ2-7	TRBD1	TGTGCCAGCAGCCAAGATCTCAGGACAGGGGGTATCGAGCAGTACTTC	CASSQDLRTGGIEQYF
.	16	TRBV18	TRBJ2-7	.	TGTGCCAGCTCACCGTACCCCTCCACAGGGACCAACGAGCAGTACTTC	CASSPYPSTGTNEQYF
few	15	TRBV4-1	TRBJ2-5	.	TGCGCCAGCAGCCAAGGCTTTAGCGGCCAAGAGACCCAGTACTTC	CASSQGFSGQETQYF
few	16	TRBV11-2	TRBJ2-3	TRBD2	TGTGCCAGCAGCCCGGGACTAGCACGATGGGCAGATACGCAGTATTTT	CASSPGLARWADTQYF
.	16	TRBV6-5	TRBJ2-1	.	TGTGCCAGCAGTTCCCTTCGGCTCCAGGGAAGGTACGAGCAGTTCTTC	CASSSLRLQGRYEQFF
.	16	TRBV15	TRBJ2-3	.	TGTGCCACCAGCAGTCTCGAGGGAGCGAGCACAGATACGCAGTATTTT	CATSSLEGASTDTQYF
few	14	TRBV6-5	TRBJ2-7	.	TGTGCCAGCAGTTACTCGGAGGACGAGGGCGAGCAGTACTTC	CASSYSEDEGEQYF
.	15	TRBV7-9	TRBJ1-3	.	TGTGCCAGCAGCTTAGATGTGGGGGCTCGAAACACCATATATTTT	CASSLDVGARNTIYF
.	14	TRBV11-2	TRBJ1-1	.	TGTGCCAGCAGCCTACGGGGGATGAACACTGAAGCTTTCTTT	CASSLRGMNTEAFF
.	15	TRBV2	TRBJ2-1	.	TGTGCCAGCACGTCTGGAGGGTTAACCTACAATGAGCAGTTCTTC	CASTSGGLTYNEQFF
.	14	TRBV30	TRBJ2-5	TRBD1	TGTGCCTGGACAACCAGTGGACAGGGAGTGACCCAGTACTTC	CAWTTSGQGVTQYF
.	13	TRBV5-4	TRBJ2-2	TRBD1	TGTGCCAGCAGTCTACAGGGGTCCGGGGAGCTGTTTTTT	CASSLQGSGELFF
.	15	TRBV28	TRBJ2-2	TRBD1	TGTGCCAGCAGTCCGGGGACAGCGAACACCGGGGAGCTGTTTTTT	CASSPGTANTGELFF
.	15	TRBV7-6	TRBJ2-1	TRBD2	TGTGCCAGCAGCGGACTAGCGGGGGGCCCCAATGAGCAGTTCTTC	CASSGLAGGPNEQFF
.	13	TRBV2	TRBJ1-2	TRBD1	TGTGCCCAGCGGGGGGGACAGGGCTATGGCTACACCTTC	CAQRGGQGYGYTF
.	17	TRBV7-2	TRBJ2-5	TRBD2	TGTGCCAGCAGCTGGGCCGTGACTAGCGGCAACCAAGAGACCCAGTACTTC	CASSWAVTSGNQETQYF
.	16	TRBV5-1	TRBJ2-3	TRBD2	TGCGCCAGCAGCTTGGGAGGGACTAGCATAACAGATACGCAGTATTTT	CASSLGGTSITDTQYF
.	14	TRBV6-1	TRBJ1-6	TRBD1	TGTGCCAGCAGAGGGACAGGGGAGAATTCACCCCTCCACTTT	CASRGTGENSPLHF
.	17	TRBV18	TRBJ2-2	TRBD1	TGTGCCAGCTCACTGAGGACAGGGGATCCAGCCACCGGGGAGCTGTTTTTT	CASSLRTGDPATGELFF
.	14	TRBV5-4	TRBJ2-7	TRBD2	TGTGCCAGCAGCCAAGCGGGGCTCTCCTACGAGCAGTACTTC	CASSQAGLSYEQYF
.	15	TRBV4-3	TRBJ2-3	.	TGCGCCAGCAGCCAACAGGGCGAGGCTGCAGATACGCAGTATTTT	CASSQQGEAADTQYF
.	16	TRBV6-1	TRBJ2-1	TRBD2	TGTGCCAGCAGTGGGTCGCGGGGGGCGGCCTACAATGAGCAGTTCTTC	CASSGSRGAAYNEQFF
.	13	TRBV10-3	TRBJ2-7	TRBD2	TGTGCCACCCAAGGACTAGCGGCCTACGAGCAGTACTTC	CATQGLAAYEQYF
.	13	TRBV30	TRBJ1-2	TRBD1	TGTGCCTGGAGTCATCTTAGGGGGCACGGCTACACCTTC	CAWSHLRGHGYTF
few	15	TRBV6-1	TRBJ2-3	TRBD1	TGTGCCAGCAGGGACAGGGGAGGTACCACAGATACGCAGTATTTT	CASRDRGGTTDTQYF
once	14	TRBV11-1	TRBJ2-7	.	TGTGCCAGCAGCGTAGGAGGCAGGGCCTACGAGCAGTACTTC	CASSVGGRAYEQYF
few	14	TRBV18	TRBJ2-3	.	TGTGCCAGCTCACTATTATCCCCCACAGATACGCAGTATTTT	CASSLLSPTDTQYF
once	17	TRBV11-2	TRBJ2-7	TRBD2	TGTGCCAGCAGCTTAGGAGCGAGGACTAGCGGGGGGGCAGGGCAGTACTTC	CASSLGARTSGGAGQYF
few	14	TRBV10-1	TRBJ2-3	TRBD2	TGCGCCAGCAGTGACGGGGGGAGCACAGATACGCAGTATTTT	CASSDGGSTDTQYF
.	14	TRBV19	TRBJ2-3	.	TGTGCCAGTAGTTCCTCGGTGGGGGCGGATACGCAGTATTTT	CASSSSVGADTQYF
few	14	TRBV10-3	TRBJ2-7	TRBD1	TGTGCCATCAGTGCTGGACAGGGGGACTACGAGCAGTACTTC	CAISAGQGDYEQYF
.	15	TRBV2	TRBJ2-3	TRBD2	TGTGCCAGCAGTGCGACTAGCGGCGACACAGATACGCAGTATTTT	CASSATSGDTDTQYF
.	16	TRBV2	TRBJ1-4	TRBD1	TGTGCCAGCACCGTTCAGGGACAGCTAGGAAATGAAAAACTGTTTTTT	CASTVQGQLGNEKLFF
.	15	TRBV5-1	TRBJ1-5	TRBD1	TGCGCCAGCAGCTTGGCGGGACAGTTCAATCAGCCCCAGCATTTT	CASSLAGQFNQPQHF
many	16	TRBV6-1	TRBJ1-5	TRBD1	TGTGCCAGCAGTGGAGGGACAGGGGGCTACAATCAGCCCCAGCATTTT	CASSGGTGGYNQPQHF
.	15	TRBV4-1	TRBJ2-4	.	TGCGCCAGCAGCCAACCGGGATCCCGCCTAAACATTCAGTACTTC	CASSQPGSRLNIQYF
.	13	TRBV6-5	TRBJ1-1	.	TGTGCCAGCAGTTTAACAGGAGAAACTGAAGCTTTCTTT	CASSLTGETEAFF
.	13	TRBV11-2	TRBJ1-5	TRBD1	TGTGCCAGCAGCGAGGACAGGGATCAGCCCCAGCATTTT	CASSEDRDQPQHF
.	16	TRBV23-1	TRBJ1-5	.	TGCGCCAGCAGTCAGTTCGACAGTTTCGTCAATCAGCCCCAGCATTTT	CASSQFDSFVNQPQHF
.	14	TRBV18	TRBJ1-4	.	TGTGCCAGCTCACCCCCCTCCGCGAATGAAAAACTGTTTTTT	CASSPPSANEKLFF
.	16	TRBV5-1	TRBJ2-7	.	TGCGCCAGCAGCTTGGCGGGGGTAGCGGAGTCCTACGAGCAGTACTTC	CASSLAGVAESYEQYF
.	15	TRBV7-2	TRBJ2-5	TRBD2	TGTGCCAGCAGCTATCAGCGGGGGGGCCAAGAGACCCAGTACTTC	CASSYQRGGQETQYF
.	16	TRBV10-3	TRBJ2-6	.	TGTGCCATCAGTGATGAGAGTGTCTCTGGGGCCAACGTCCTGACTTTC	CAISDESVSGANVLTF
.	14	TRBV2	TRBJ2-7	.	TGTGCCAGCAGTTTACAGGAGAGCTCCTACGAGCAGTACTTC	CASSLQESSYEQYF
.	18	TRBV28	TRBJ2-7	.	TGTGCCAGCAGTTTCTTATCGCGGGGGGCAGGGGGGGCCTACGAGCAGTACTTC	CASSFLSRGAGGAYEQYF
.	16	TRBV28	TRBJ2-7	TRBD2	TGTGCCAGCAGTGGGACTAGCGGGAGGAGGTGGTACGAGCAGTACTTC	CASSGTSGRRWYEQYF